This is a list of T cell receptor beta chains from one sample in a study of blood T cell repertoires in COVID-19. Assay used: immunoSEQ multiplex PCR; TCRdb lists only in-frame clones, some missing. The sample carries over 100,000 clones, 75% to 90% recorded once. The sequenced material came from peripheral blood. Receptor source: a man aged 70 or older with acute or convalescent COVID-19. Each CDR3 is given with its conserved first and last residue. Each record gives: CDR3 protein, CDR3 DNA, clone size, D gene, V gene, J gene. The D gene is left open where the match is weak. Size is stated for part of the rows, as once, few or many counts, or as a class when the clone is expanded.

CASRPAGPLTNTEAFF	TGTGCCAGCAGACCTGCAGGGCCCCTCACGAACACTGAAGCTTTCTTT	-	-	TRBV14	TRBJ1-1
CASSLGQGTTGELFF	TGTGCCAGCTCACTGGGACAGGGAACCACCGGGGAGCTGTTTTTT	-	TRBD1	TRBV18	TRBJ2-2
CASSERGTGDCKGNEQYF	TGTGCCAGCAGCGAAAGGGGGACAGGGGACTGCAAGGGTAACGAGCAGTACTTC	-	-	TRBV21-1	TRBJ2-7
CASSLTNQPQHF	TGTGCCAGCAGCTTAACTAATCAGCCCCAGCATTTT	-	-	TRBV7-9	TRBJ1-5
CASSLGTSSYNEQFF	TGCGCCAGCAGCTTGGGTACTAGCTCCTACAATGAGCAGTTCTTC	-	-	TRBV5-1	TRBJ2-1
CASSQDRDRGRNYGYTF	TGTGCCAGCAGCCAAGATCGCGACAGGGGTCGGAACTATGGCTACACCTTC	-	TRBD1	TRBV14	TRBJ1-2
CASSLGRSTGELFF	TGTGCCAGCAGCTTAGGACGGAGCACCGGGGAGCTGTTTTTT	-	-	TRBV13	TRBJ2-2
CASSPHGGGGATDTQYF	TGTGCCAGCAGCCCCCACGGGGGCGGGGGGGCCACCGATACGCAGTATTTT	-	TRBD2	TRBV9	TRBJ2-3
CASSTSGGASYNEQFF	TGTGCCAGCAGCACTAGCGGGGGGGCGTCCTACAATGAGCAGTTCTTC	-	TRBD2	TRBV5-4	TRBJ2-1
CASSWDSLNTGELFF	TGTGCCAGCAGTTGGGACAGCTTGAACACCGGGGAGCTGTTTTTT	-	TRBD1	TRBV6-5	TRBJ2-2
CASSPRETQYF	TGTGCCAGCAGCCCTAGAGAGACCCAGTACTTC	-	-	TRBV7-9	TRBJ2-5
CASSQGAAGNTIYF	TGTGCCAGCAGCCAAGGGGCTGCCGGAAACACCATATATTTT	few	-	TRBV3-1/TRBV3-2	TRBJ1-3
CASSLAVTAEKLFF	TGTGCCAGCAGCTTGGCTGTCACAGCTGAAAAACTGTTTTTT	-	-	TRBV5-8	TRBJ1-4
CASSLGQGIYEQYF	TGTGCCAGCAGCTTGGGACAGGGGATCTACGAGCAGTACTTC	-	TRBD1	TRBV5-6	TRBJ2-7
CASSRPGTSGTDTQYF	TGTGCCAGCAGTAGACCCGGGACTAGCGGCACAGATACGCAGTATTTT	-	TRBD2	TRBV6-2/TRBV6-3	TRBJ2-3
CASSPRREGRKTEAFF	TGTGCCAGCTCACCACGGAGGGAGGGAAGGAAGACTGAAGCTTTCTTT	-	-	TRBV18	TRBJ1-1
CASSRGQGPSGANVLTF	TGTGCCAGCTCACGCGGACAGGGCCCCTCTGGGGCCAACGTCCTGACTTTC	-	TRBD1	TRBV18	TRBJ2-6
CASSPKQGIGGNTIYF	TGTGCCAGCAGCCCAAAACAGGGTATTGGTGGAAACACCATATATTTT	once	-	TRBV9	TRBJ1-3
CASSFGQLNQPQHF	TGTGCCAGCAGCTTCGGACAGCTCAATCAGCCCCAGCATTTT	once	-	TRBV3-1/TRBV3-2	TRBJ1-5
CASSRLADTQYF	TGTGCCAGTTCGAGACTAGCAGATACGCAGTATTTT	-	-	TRBV12-3/TRBV12-4	TRBJ2-3
CASRRTSGPTDTQYF	TGCGCCAGCAGACGGACTAGCGGACCCACAGATACGCAGTATTTT	-	TRBD2	TRBV4-1	TRBJ2-3
CASRETGGQPQHF	TGTGCCAGCAGGGAAACCGGGGGTCAGCCCCAGCATTTT	-	-	TRBV2	TRBJ1-5
CARSRGPPSNQPQHF	TGTGCCAGAAGCCGCGGGCCACCAAGCAATCAGCCCCAGCATTTT	few	-	TRBV5-3	TRBJ1-5
CAISGTRETGELFF	TGTGCCATCAGTGGGACTAGAGAGACCGGGGAGCTGTTTTTT	-	TRBD2	TRBV10-3	TRBJ2-2
CASSGDLNGELFF	TGCGCCAGCAGTGGGGACTTGAACGGGGAGCTGTTTTTT	-	-	TRBV10-1	TRBJ2-2
CASSLVGRDTQYF	TGTGCCAGCAGCTTGGTGGGGAGAGATACGCAGTATTTT	-	-	TRBV5-8	TRBJ2-3
CASSGAWEGRNEQFF	TGTGCCAGCAGCGGGGCGTGGGAGGGCCGCAATGAGCAGTTCTTC	-	TRBD2	TRBV5-6	TRBJ2-1
CASSSNRGRDF	TGTGCCAGCAGTTCCAACAGGGGACGGGACTTC	-	TRBD1	TRBV28	TRBJ2-7
CASSESGTAYGYTF	TGTGCCAGCAGTGAATCTGGGACAGCTTATGGCTACACCTTC	-	TRBD1	TRBV25-1	TRBJ1-2